This T cell receptor (beta chain) appears in the sequencing data of a study of Ad26.COV2.S vaccination and SARS-CoV-2 variants. General study points: Whether participants received vaccine or placebo, their non-spike TCR breadth was similar.

Clones were sequenced by immunoSEQ multiplex PCR, and TCRdb holds only the in-frame ones, with some missing. Of under 550,000 clones in the sample, around nine tenths were seen once. Points on this clone: Its matching antigen is unknown.

V lost 0 bases and J lost 5, with 7 bases in between. The CDR3 has 13 amino acids. Germline V gene lookup returns CDR1 KGHDR and CDR2 SFDVKD. As for treatment: 15 to 20 received Ad26.COV2.S at low or high dose, single or two shots; roughly five received placebo; per-sample allocation not given. On day 63 after the first injection, vaccine and placebo recipients gave samples. In the vaccine, an Ad26 vector expressed the SARS-CoV-2 spike of the Wuhan strain. This clonotype was sampled from a person between 18 and 59 years old who received the Ad26.COV2.S COVID-19 vaccine or a placebo. Sequenced material: peripheral blood, taken in a trial of Ad26.COV2.S vaccine versus placebo. V usage is TRBV24-1 and J usage is TRBJ2-7; D not certain. Written as DNA, the CDR3 is TGTGCCACCAGTGATTTGTCTGGTAACGAGCAGTACTTC. Protein product: CATSDLSGNEQYF.